These T cell receptor beta chains were read from a single sample in a study of post-analysis software for immune sequencing data. TCRdb independently ran MiXCR on the PCR reads; one entry per CDR3 protein. The sample consists of approximately 160,000 distinct CDR3 sequences, over 25% of them appearing once. Sequencing input: blood. The source is a girl under 18 with multiple sclerosis. Both conserved end residues are part of each CDR3. A D gene is named only where the DNA matches it firmly. Not every row has a clone size; where given, it reads once, few, many or a size class.

d_call,clone_size,j_call,v_call,cdr3_length,cdr3_nt,cdr3_aa
TRBD1,NA,TRBJ1-5,TRBV20-1,15,TGCAGTGCTAAAACAACCGGGACAGGTAATCAGCCCCAGCATTTT,CSAKTTGTGNQPQHF
NA,many,TRBJ2-4,TRBV7-9,11,TGTGCCAGCAGCCCACGGGACATTCAGTACTTC,CASSPRDIQYF
TRBD2,many,TRBJ2-1,TRBV29-1,16,TGCAGCGGGGCGAGACTAGCGGGAGGGTACGTGGCTGAGCAGTTCTTC,CSGARLAGGYVAEQFF
NA,few,TRBJ2-7,TRBV19,13,TGTGCCAGTAGTATTGAAAGAGGCAATGAGCAGTACTTC,CASSIERGNEQYF
NA,few,TRBJ2-1,TRBV19,16,TGTGCCAGTAGTATTAGATGGGACAATGGGGCCAATGAGCAGTTCTTC,CASSIRWDNGANEQFF
NA,NA,TRBJ1-5,TRBV7-2,15,TGTGCCAGCAGCTTGGATGCAGATAGCAATCAGCCCCAGCATTTT,CASSLDADSNQPQHF
NA,few,TRBJ2-7,TRBV3-1,13,TGTGCCAGCAGCCAATACAGGGACTACGGGCAGTACTTC,CASSQYRDYGQYF
NA,once,TRBJ2-3,TRBV10-3,18,TGTGCCATCAGTGAGCCCTCCTCCGGTAGCGGCAGCACAGATACGCAGTATTTT,CAISEPSSGSGSTDTQYF
NA,NA,TRBJ2-2,TRBV3-1,16,TGTGCCAGCAGCCAAGAGTGGCGGGCGAACACCGGGGAGCTGTTTTTT,CASSQEWRANTGELFF
NA,NA,TRBJ2-3,TRBV12-3/TRBV12-4,14,TGTGCCAGCAGGCGGGACTCCATCACAGATACGCAGTATTTT,CASRRDSITDTQYF
NA,many,TRBJ2-5,TRBV5-6,13,TGTGCCAGCAGCTTGGATGCAGTCGAGACCCAGTACTTC,CASSLDAVETQYF
NA,few,TRBJ1-1,TRBV12-3/TRBV12-4,14,TGTGCCAGCAGTCCTCCGGGACACTCCACTGAAGCTTTCTTT,CASSPPGHSTEAFF
NA,many,TRBJ2-3,TRBV6-2/TRBV6-3,11,TGTGCCAGCAGTCCGGGAGATACGCAGTATTTT,CASSPGDTQYF
NA,NA,TRBJ1-1,TRBV29-1,13,TGCAGCGTTGTCGGGGGGTCTAGTATCGGAGCTTTCTTT,CSVVGGSSIGAFF
NA,NA,TRBJ2-3,TRBV12-3/TRBV12-4,12,TGTGCCACCGGGACGATTACAGATACGCAGTATTTT,CATGTITDTQYF
NA,few,TRBJ2-3,TRBV3-1,17,TGTGCCAGCAGCCAAGATTGGGAGGTCGCTGCTACAGATACGCAGTATTTT,CASSQDWEVAATDTQYF
TRBD1,few,TRBJ1-6,TRBV9,15,TGTGCCGGCAGCGTAGAGGACAGGGAAAATTCACCCCTCCACTTT,CAGSVEDRENSPLHF
NA,few,TRBJ1-1,TRBV13,14,TGTGCCAGCAGCTTAGATGGGGGGAACACTGAAGCTTTCTTT,CASSLDGGNTEAFF
NA,NA,TRBJ2-1,TRBV5-1,15,TGCGCCAGCAGTACTGGACAATACTCCTACAATGAGCAGTTCTTC,CASSTGQYSYNEQFF
TRBD2,few,TRBJ2-5,TRBV6-1,16,TGTGCCAGCAGTCCCCTTAGCGGGAGGGCCTGGGAGACCCAGTACTTC,CASSPLSGRAWETQYF
TRBD2,few,TRBJ2-1,TRBV2,17,TGTGCCAGCAGTGTCACCGGGACTAGGTTGAGCTCGACGGAGCAGTTCTTC,CASSVTGTRLSSTEQFF
NA,many,TRBJ2-1,TRBV27,15,TGTGCCAGCAGTTTATCGTCGGGAGTCTTTAATGAGCAGTTCTTC,CASSLSSGVFNEQFF
NA,NA,TRBJ2-2,TRBV7-8,14,TGTGCCAGCAGCTTAGGGGGCCTTTCGAGGGAGCTGTTTTTT,CASSLGGLSRELFF
NA,few,TRBJ2-5,TRBV19,15,TGTGCCAGTAGTCCACTGTATGGGAGCGGAGAGACCCAGTACTTC,CASSPLYGSGETQYF
NA,NA,TRBJ1-4,TRBV30,12,TGTGCCTGGAGTGTTGGGCTGAAAAAACTGTTTTTT,CAWSVGLKKLFF
TRBD1,NA,TRBJ2-1,TRBV25-1,17,TGTGCCAGCAGCCCCCCCCCTGGGACAGGGGTCGACAATGAGCAGTTCTTC,CASSPPPGTGVDNEQFF
NA,few,TRBJ1-1,TRBV29-1,11,TGCAGCGTTGACAGGAACACTGAAGCTTTCTTT,CSVDRNTEAFF
NA,NA,TRBJ2-3,TRBV25-1,16,TGTGCCAGCAACCTGGGACGGGAGAAGATGACAGATACGCAGTATTTT,CASNLGREKMTDTQYF
NA,few,TRBJ2-1,TRBV5-5,14,TGTGCCAGCAGCTTGGGGCGAAGGTACAATGAGCAGTTCTTC,CASSLGRRYNEQFF
NA,NA,TRBJ1-3,TRBV29-1,12,TGCAGCGTTGCTGCCTCTGGAAACACCATATATTTT,CSVAASGNTIYF
TRBD1,many,TRBJ2-7,TRBV20-1,13,TGCAGTGCTAGAGCCGGGACAGTCTACGAGCAGTACTTC,CSARAGTVYEQYF
NA,NA,TRBJ2-1,TRBV27,15,TGTGCCAGCAGTTTGAGTAGTCTCCCGCGCAATGAGCAGTTCTTC,CASSLSSLPRNEQFF
NA,few,TRBJ1-5,TRBV12-3/TRBV12-4,16,TGTGCCAGCAGTCTCTCCCCCGGGACATCGAATCAGCCCCAGCATTTT,CASSLSPGTSNQPQHF
NA,NA,TRBJ2-2,TRBV6-5,16,TGTGCCAGCAGACTAACGTGGGGGAGTAAAAGGGGGGAGCTGTTTTTT,CASRLTWGSKRGELFF
NA,many,TRBJ1-2,TRBV29-1,15,TGCAGCGTTGTCGGTCCAGGGCGTGATAACTATGGCTACACCTTC,CSVVGPGRDNYGYTF
NA,few,TRBJ2-1,TRBV20-1,12,TGCAGTGCTAGAGTCGGGAGAAATGAGCAGTTCTTC,CSARVGRNEQFF
NA,NA,TRBJ2-3,TRBV5-5,16,TGTGCCAGCAGCTTGGATGGGGGGATCCGCACAGATACGCAGTATTTT,CASSLDGGIRTDTQYF
NA,many,TRBJ1-2,TRBV6-1,14,TGTGCCAGCAGTGGGACTGACGTCGGAAATGGCTACACCTTC,CASSGTDVGNGYTF
NA,NA,TRBJ1-1,TRBV21-1,13,TGTGCCAGCAGCATTTCGAGGGTCGCTGAAGCTTTCTTT,CASSISRVAEAFF
TRBD1,few,TRBJ2-2,TRBV5-1,16,TGCGCCAGCAGCTTGGCCGGGACAGCTAACACCGGGGAGCTGTTTTTT,CASSLAGTANTGELFF
NA,many,TRBJ1-1,TRBV29-1,14,TGCACCTCATTAGGGGGGGCGGAGGACACTGAAGCTTTCTTT,CTSLGGAEDTEAFF
TRBD2,many,TRBJ2-7,TRBV20-1,14,TGCAGTGCTCTAAGACTAGCGGGAGTCTTCGAGCAGTACTTC,CSALRLAGVFEQYF
TRBD2,NA,TRBJ2-7,TRBV27,16,TGTGCCAGCAGTTTATCCGGGACTAGCGGGGTGAATGAGCAGTACTTC,CASSLSGTSGVNEQYF
TRBD2,few,TRBJ2-3,TRBV11-3,15,TGTGCCAGCAGCTCCTCTAGCGGGGGCACAGATACGCAGTATTTT,CASSSSSGGTDTQYF